This T cell receptor beta chain comes out of a study of tumor-infiltrating lymphocytes in primary liver carcinoma. Study-wide context: Patients' primary liver carcinoma was surgically resected. The patients, men and women alike, were aged 30 to 69 years. The study's findings and limits: Less overlap was seen in tumor-adjacent and tumor-blood pairs than in tumor region pairs.

Total RNA amounting to around 530 ng was the source from which TCR beta cDNA was made with a constant-region primer. TCR beta libraries came from three nested multiplex PCR rounds using slightly modified ARM-PCR. TRBV1-TRBV30 forward primers and a C-beta reverse primer were used in the first two PCR rounds, which each ran for 9 to 10 cycles. TCRdb fed the multiplex PCR reads into MiXCR, producing one record per CDR3 protein. Among around 210,000 distinct CDR3 sequences, roughly two thirds were seen once, and the ten largest hold roughly 7%. The CDR3 totals 13 residues. The germline V gene has CDR1 SGHNT and CDR2 YENEEA. As regards this clonotype: Antigen specificity is unknown. Germline is not matched at one junction end, which may reflect a read error.

Germline DNA was also extracted, while the blood RNA originated from unsorted whole blood. The chain combines TRBV11-3 with TRBJ1-1; D uncertain. Sequencing was performed on peripheral blood. The receptor was derived from a woman aged 60-75 years with primary liver carcinoma and hepatitis B virus infection. The CDR3 sequence: CASSTLQRTDAFF. The CDR3 DNA sequence: TGTGCCAGCAGCACCCTCCAGCGGACTGATGCTTTCTTT.